These 32 T cell receptor beta chains share one sample of origin, sequenced in a study of blood T cell repertoires in COVID-19 (dated by TCRdb to 2018 to 2021). Library prep was done by the immunoSEQ multiplex PCR assay. TCRdb mirrors the immuneACCESS table, restricted to in-frame sequences. Some clones are absent from its copies; in checked studies, under half trace to an unresolved V gene, and the reason for the others is unknown. The sample table contains approximately 170,000 clones; only one count was recorded for approximately 86% of them. The ten largest clonotypes hold 3% to 4% of the sample. Sequenced material: peripheral blood. These receptors originate from a man between 70 and 80 years old with acute or convalescent COVID-19.

This chain joins TRBV24-1 and TRBJ1-3; no clear D gene. CDR1 and CDR2 (germline): KGHDR, SFDVKD. V lost 4 bases and J lost 0, with 9 bases in between. The CDR3 extends over 15 amino acids. The CDR3 reads CATSDPAGSGNTIYF. CDR3 in DNA: TGTGCCACCAGTGACCCCGCGGGCTCTGGAAACACCATATATTTT.

V usage is TRBV29-1 and J usage is TRBJ1-1, with 8 bases that match TRBD1. The germline CDR1 and CDR2 sequences are SQVTM and ANQGSEA. This CDR3 has 15 amino acids. V gave up 7 bases and J gave up 5 bases; unmatched junction bases: 15. CDR3 DNA sequence: TGCAGCGCCGGGATGGGATACAGGGGGGGTACTGAAGCTTTCTTT. Residues: CSAGMGYRGGTEAFF.

The chain links TRBV3-1 (or the pseudogene TRBV3-2) to TRBJ2-1, with 7 nucleotides matching TRBD2. From germline, CDR1 is LGHDT and CDR2 YNNKEL (reference sequence). V shed 1 base and J 8 bases; nucleotides not matched to a gene: 5. The CDR3 extends over 14 amino acids. CDR3 coding DNA: TGTGCCAGCAGCCAAGGACTAGCTGGGGATGAGCAGTTCTTC. Translation gives CASSQGLAGDEQFF.

V gene TRBV4-3 combines with J gene TRBJ2-7; unclear D gene. Germline loops: CDR1 LGHNA, CDR2 YSLEER. The V gene lost 0 bases and the J gene lost 3 bases, with 15 bases spanning the gap. CDR3 length equals 16 residues. The CDR3 reads CASSQEPHRTYYEQYF. Here the CDR3 DNA reads TGCGCCAGCAGCCAAGAACCACACAGAACCTACTACGAGCAGTACTTC.

This sequence joins TRBV6-5 and TRBJ2-6; D is possibly TRBD1 (5 bases). The CDR3 totals 14 residues. Germline values: CDR1 MNHEY, CDR2 SVGAGI. With 5 bases removed from V and 3 bases from J, the gap between germline ends came to 8 bases. CDR3 sequence (DNA): TGTGCCAGCAGTCCGACAGTTGGGGCCAACGTCCTGACTTTC. This codes for CASSPTVGANVLTF.

The CDR3 nucleotides read TGTGCCAGCAGCTTAGAACGGGGTGGCACTGAAGCTTTCTTT. Translated: CASSLERGGTEAFF. V is TRBV11-2 and J is TRBJ1-1; D gene unclear. Between the trimmed V and J ends, which lost 0 bases and 4 bases, there was a span of 9 bases. Germline CDR1 SGHAT, CDR2 FQNNGV. CDR3 length equals 14 residues.

This chain links TRBV7-9 with TRBJ1-2, with 9 positions matching TRBD1. V gave up 4 bases and J gave up 8 bases; unmatched junction bases: 20. The CDR3 is 18 amino acids. Germline V gene data show CDR1 as SEHNR and CDR2 as FQNEAQ (reference sequence). The CDR3 nucleotides read TGTGCCAGCAGCTCCGGGACAGGGATTTTAATAAAGAACGGAGGCTACACCTTC. This translates into CASSSGTGILIKNGGYTF.

The chain carries TRBV7-2 and TRBJ1-4; D perhaps matches TRBD1 (6 bases). Germline assignment: CDR1 SGHTA and CDR2 FQGNSA. The CDR3 has 15 amino acids. Deletions cut 2 bases from V and 0 bases from J, with 7 bases between. The CDR3 DNA follows: TGTGCCAGCAGCTTAAACAGGGCAACTAATGAAAAACTGTTTTTT. Amino acid sequence: CASSLNRATNEKLFF.

The genes are TRBV28 and TRBJ2-5; 7 positions agree with TRBD2. Germline V lookup: CDR1 MDHEN, CDR2 SYDVKM. There are 17 residues in the CDR3. The V gene end was trimmed by 2 bases and the J gene end by 4 bases; junction bases not matched to a gene: 13. Here the CDR3 DNA reads TGTGCCAGCAGTTTAGGACTAGGCGAAAGAAGAGCAGAGACCCAGTACTTC. Protein sequence: CASSLGLGERRAETQYF. The full variable domain, in which reference TRBV28 and TRBJ2-5 provide the parts outside the CDR3, is DVKVTQSSRYLVKRTGEKVFLECVQDMDHENMFWYRQDPGLGLRLIYFSYDVKMKEKGDIPEGYSVSREKKERFSLILESASTNQTSMYLCASSLGLGERRAETQYFGPGTRLLVL.

The V and J genes are TRBV3-1 (or the pseudogene TRBV3-2) and TRBJ2-1, with TRBD2 matching over 14 bases. The V and J ends lost 2 bases and 5 bases, in that order; junction bases with no gene match: 5. CDR1 and CDR2 (germline): LGHDT, YNNKEL (reference sequence). The CDR3 has 17 residues. The CDR3 region has the DNA TGTGCCAGCAGCCAATACGAGGGACTAGCGGGGGACAATGAGCAGTTCTTC. As protein: CASSQYEGLAGDNEQFF.

J is TRBJ1-4 and V is TRBV2; D ambiguous. The CDR3 is made up of 15 amino acids. Germline values: CDR1 SNHLY, CDR2 FYNNEI. V was pared by 4 bases and J by 0 bases, with 9 bases between. The CDR3 is CASSALRATNEKLFF. Written as DNA, the CDR3 is TGTGCCAGCAGTGCGCTCCGAGCAACTAATGAAAAACTGTTTTTT.

The chain couples TRBV19 to TRBJ2-1; a possible D gene is TRBD2 (5 bases). V lost 5 bases and J 0 bases, leaving 8 bases between the germline ends. CDR3 length: 14 residues. Germline CDR1 LNHDA, CDR2 SQIVND (reference sequence). The CDR3 bases are TGTGCCAGTAGTCCCGCGGGCTCCTACAATGAGCAGTTCTTC. Translated: CASSPAGSYNEQFF.

The chain combines TRBV5-1 with TRBJ1-2; 7 bases align to TRBD1. J gave up 8 bases and V 4 bases, and 8 bases lay outside the gene matches. Germline CDR1 SGHRS, CDR2 YFSETQ. This CDR3 comprises 13 residues. CDR3 DNA: TGCGCCAGCAGCGAGGGACAGACCGTAGGCTACACCTTC. It translates to CASSEGQTVGYTF.

CDR3 residues: CASSSGQGYGYTF. The DNA of the CDR3 is TGTGCCAGCAGCTCCGGACAGGGCTATGGCTACACCTTC. The rearrangement uses TRBV7-3 and TRBJ1-2; 8 positions match TRBD1. V shed 4 bases and J 4 bases; nucleotides not matched to a gene: 2. This CDR3 spans 13 amino acids. The V gene's germline CDR1 is SGHTA and CDR2 FQGTGA.

The chain carries TRBV5-1 and TRBJ2-5, with D tentatively TRBD2 (6 bases). CDR3 length: 14 amino acids. CDR1 and CDR2 from the germline V gene are SGHRS and YFSETQ. Between the trimmed V and J ends, which lost 4 bases and 5 bases, there was a span of 15 bases. CDR3 bases: TGCGCCAGCAGCCTGACGGAGGGGACGGAGACCCAGTACTTC. Translating gives CASSLTEGTETQYF.

The gene calls are TRBV5-5 and TRBJ1-5, with D perhaps matching TRBD1 (6 bases). Germline V lookup: CDR1 SGHKS, CDR2 YYEKEE (reference sequence). The CDR3 loop spans 16 amino acids. V dropped 1 base and J dropped 4 bases, with 15 bases sitting between them. For the CDR3, the DNA is TGTGCCAGCAGCTTGCTTTTCACACAGGGAAATCAGCCCCAGCATTTT. Its translation is CASSLLFTQGNQPQHF.

The V call is TRBV28, the J call TRBJ1-2; 12 positions match TRBD1. The J segment lost 13 bases and the V segment lost 6 bases, leaving 12 bases of the junction unmatched. Germline-derived CDR1 and CDR2 are MDHEN and SYDVKM. This CDR3 spans 14 amino acids. The CDR3 sequence: CASSTGTGGLESTF. The CDR3 DNA is TGTGCCAGCAGCACCGGGACAGGGGGCTTGGAAAGCACCTTC.

The chain couples TRBV5-6 to TRBJ1-5, with D uncertain. The CDR3 totals 15 residues. Germline V gene sequence: CDR1 SGHDT, CDR2 YYEEEE. Trimming stripped 7 bases from V and 4 bases from J, with 18 bases between. CDR3 sequence reads: CASSSGRRANQPQHF. The CDR3 nucleotides are TGTGCCAGCTCCTCCGGTCGGCGGGCGAATCAGCCCCAGCATTTT.

V gene TRBV27 combines with J gene TRBJ2-6; 9 nucleotides agree with TRBD1. The CDR3 contains 17 residues. V shed 5 bases, J shed 0 bases, and the junction held 5 bases outside the gene matches. Germline lookup yields CDR1 MNHEY and CDR2 SMNVEV (reference sequence). The CDR3 DNA is TGTGCCAGCAGTGGGACAGGGCTAGGCTCTGGGGCCAACGTCCTGACTTTC. Translated, it gives CASSGTGLGSGANVLTF.

The chain carries TRBV7-9 and TRBJ2-1; a possible D gene is TRBD2 (7 bases). CDR3 length equals 13 residues. Germline V gives CDR1 SEHNR, CDR2 FQNEAQ (reference sequence). Deletions cut 5 bases from V and 10 bases from J, with 15 bases between. Here the CDR3 reads CASSRQWGGEQFF. DNA for the CDR3: TGTGCCAGCAGCAGACAGTGGGGGGGCGAGCAGTTCTTC.

The V call is TRBV9, the J call TRBJ2-5; 8 bases map to TRBD2. The germline V gene has CDR1 SGDLS and CDR2 YYNGEE. Trimming removed 3 bases from V and 5 bases from J; junction bases left unmatched: 6. The CDR3 extends over 14 amino acids. The CDR3 bases are TGTGCCAGCAGCGGACCGGGACTAGGGGAGACCCAGTACTTC. This gives the protein CASSGPGLGETQYF.

This clone was seen just once. The chain is built from TRBV7-9 and TRBJ2-7, with D unclear. This CDR3 region has 14 residues. Deletions cut 6 bases from V and 3 bases from J, with 15 bases between. Germline V lookup: CDR1 SEHNR, CDR2 FQNEAQ (reference sequence). CDR3 sequence (DNA): TGTGCCAGCAGTCCCCCCCCGGGTAACTACGAGCAGTACTTC. As protein: CASSPPPGNYEQYF.

The V gene is TRBV3-1 (or the pseudogene TRBV3-2), the J gene TRBJ1-1, with D unclear. Germline V gene sequence: CDR1 LGHDT, CDR2 YNNKEL (reference sequence). The germline V and J ends were trimmed by 0 bases and 0 bases, with 20 bases remaining between them. The CDR3 spans 19 residues. The CDR3 reads CASSQESPPHRSMNTEAFF. The CDR3 DNA follows: TGTGCCAGCAGCCAAGAATCCCCCCCTCACAGATCCATGAACACTGAAGCTTTCTTT.

CDR3 DNA sequence: TGTGCCAGCAGCCCTAGTGGAGGCGATTCACCCCTCCACTTT. This codes for CASSPSGGDSPLHF. The chain joins TRBV7-3 to TRBJ1-6, with D uncertain. There are 14 residues in the CDR3. The germline V and J ends were trimmed by 5 bases and 8 bases, with 13 bases remaining between them. CDR1 is SGHTA, CDR2 FQGTGA, per germline.

The chain has TRBV15 and TRBJ1-2; 8 bases line up with TRBD1. The junction had 5 bases not matched to a gene; V was cut back by 0 bases and J by 5 bases. Germline V gives CDR1 LNHNV, CDR2 YYDKDF (reference sequence). CDR3 length equals 15 residues. The CDR3 sequence: CATSRDSGDRYGYTF. CDR3 nucleotide sequence: TGTGCCACCAGCAGAGATTCGGGGGACAGGTATGGCTACACCTTC.

V and J are TRBV5-1 and TRBJ2-2, with D perhaps matching TRBD1 (5 bases). Germline V gives CDR1 SGHRS, CDR2 YFSETQ. V gave up 5 bases and J gave up 7 bases, with 15 bases separating them. The CDR3 totals 14 residues. CDR3 nucleotides: TGCGCCAGCAGTTTTGTCAGGGATGGCGGGGAGCTGTTTTTT. It specifies CASSFVRDGGELFF.

This sequence joins TRBV19 and TRBJ1-1; tentative D call: TRBD1 (5 bases). V was shortened by 8 bases and J by 3 bases, with 13 bases between the two germline ends. Germline V CDR1 and CDR2: LNHDA, SQIVND (reference sequence). This CDR3 region has 13 residues. The CDR3 region has the DNA TGTGCCAGTCTGAGACAGTCAGACACTGAAGCTTTCTTT. Amino acid sequence: CASLRQSDTEAFF.

J is TRBJ1-1 and V is TRBV21-1. TRBV21-1 is a known pseudogene. This CDR3 is built from 19 residues. The CDR3 nucleotides are TGTGCCAGCAGCAAATCTAGGTTTGAGGATTCGGAGCTGAACACTGAAGCTTTCTTT. This sequence encodes CASSKSRFEDSELNTEAFF.

The chain has TRBV5-1 and TRBJ2-1; TRBD2 aligns across 8 bases. V trimming: 4 bases; J trimming: 7 bases; junction bases outside the gene matches: 10. The CDR3 covers 15 residues. Germline V gene lookup returns CDR1 SGHRS and CDR2 YFSETQ. The CDR3 sequence is CASSVQAGVGNEQFF. In nucleotides, the CDR3 is TGCGCCAGCAGCGTCCAAGCGGGAGTGGGGAATGAGCAGTTCTTC. The complete variable domain, with remaining parts taken from reference TRBV5-1 and TRBJ2-1, reads KAGVTQTPRYLIKTRGQQVTLSCSPISGHRSVSWYQQTPGQGLQFLFEYFSETQRNKGNFPGRFSGRQFSNSRSEMNVSTLELGDSALYLCASSVQAGVGNEQFFGPGTRLTVL.

The chain recombines TRBV6-5 with TRBJ1-2; D remains unclear. Germline CDR1 MNHEY, CDR2 SVGAGI. With 6 bases removed from V and 3 bases from J, the gap between germline ends came to 14 bases. The CDR3 covers 14 residues. The CDR3 spells CASSSRLGDYGYTF. The CDR3 DNA follows: TGTGCCAGCAGCTCCCGGCTCGGAGACTATGGCTACACCTTC.

V and J are TRBV7-2 and TRBJ1-6, with D unclear. Trimming removed 5 bases from V and 8 bases from J, with 22 bases in between. CDR1 and CDR2 (germline): SGHTA, FQGNSA. This CDR3 region has 17 residues. CDR3 sequence: CASSKQRSTVAHSPLHF. The CDR3 region has the DNA TGTGCCAGCAGCAAACAGCGGTCTACCGTAGCCCATTCACCCCTCCACTTT. Looking up the rest from reference TRBV7-2 and TRBJ1-6 gives the full variable domain: GAGVSQSPSNKVTEKGKDVELRCDPISGHTALYWYRQSLGQGLEFLIYFQGNSAPDKSGLPSDRFSAERTGGSVSTLTIQRTQQEDSAVYLCASSKQRSTVAHSPLHFGNGTRLTVT.

CDR3 amino acids: CASSGTGGNGYTF. The CDR3, as DNA: TGTGCCAGCTCAGGGACAGGGGGCAATGGCTACACCTTC. V usage is TRBV18 and J usage is TRBJ1-2; TRBD1 matches at 12 bases. From germline, CDR1 is KGHSH and CDR2 LQKENI. The CDR3 loop spans 13 amino acids. J was trimmed by 6 bases and V by 5 bases; bases with no gene match: 1.